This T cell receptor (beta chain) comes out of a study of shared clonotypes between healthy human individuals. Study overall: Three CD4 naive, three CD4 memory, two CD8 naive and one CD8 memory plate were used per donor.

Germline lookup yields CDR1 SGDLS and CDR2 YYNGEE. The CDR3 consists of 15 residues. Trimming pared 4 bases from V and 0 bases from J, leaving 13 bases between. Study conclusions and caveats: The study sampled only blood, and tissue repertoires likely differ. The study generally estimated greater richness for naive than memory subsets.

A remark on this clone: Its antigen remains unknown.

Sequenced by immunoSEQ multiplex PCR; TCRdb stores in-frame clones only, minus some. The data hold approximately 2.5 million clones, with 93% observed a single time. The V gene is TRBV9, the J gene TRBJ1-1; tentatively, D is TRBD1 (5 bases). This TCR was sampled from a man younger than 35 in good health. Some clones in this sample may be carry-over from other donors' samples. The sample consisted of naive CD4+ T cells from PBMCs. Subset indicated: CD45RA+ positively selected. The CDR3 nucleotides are TGTGCCAGCAGCTTACAGGCTAAGCTGAACACTGAAGCTTTCTTT. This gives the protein CASSLQAKLNTEAFF.